The text below deals with one TCR beta chain. The antigen is not known. The PCR template was genomic DNA. Amplification of the beta chain CDR3 used 30 forward and 13 reverse multiplex primers. TCRdb re-derived calls from the multiplex PCR reads in MiXCR, one entry per CDR3 protein. The sample has about 270,000 distinct CDR3 sequences; approximately 45% are singletons. This specimen belongs to a study of type 1 and type 2 diabetes patients. Broader study findings: Between type 2 diabetes and control samples, V and J usage averaged approximately 0.97 correlation.

Trimming pared 5 bases from V and 4 bases from J, leaving 18 bases between. This CDR3 has 16 amino acids. Germline-derived CDR1 and CDR2 are LNHDA and SQIVND (reference sequence). The sample consisted of peripheral blood mononuclear cells (PBMCs). The chain carries TRBV19 and TRBJ2-1; D gene ambiguous. The TCR comes from a man in his late teens or twenties with type 2 diabetes. The CDR3 loop is CASSFSPTGLYNEQFF. CDR3 in DNA: TGTGCCAGTAGTTTTAGCCCGACTGGATTATACAATGAGCAGTTCTTC. The variable domain in full, with the rest retrieved from reference TRBV19 and TRBJ2-1, is DGGITQSPKYLFRKEGQNVTLSCEQNLNHDAMYWYRQDPGQGLRLIYYSQIVNDFQKGDIAEGYSVSREKKESFPLTVTSAQKNPTAFYLCASSFSPTGLYNEQFFGPGTRLTVL.